This is a list of T cell receptor beta chains from one sample in a study of early T cells in non-severe SARS-CoV-2 infection. TCRdb recomputed calls from the 5' RACE reads with MiXCR, one row per CDR3 protein. The table has some 91,000 distinct CDR3 sequences, approximately 9.9% seen once. This specimen consisted of whole blood, obtained at baseline. The receptors originated from an adult who was a healthcare worker with PCR-confirmed SARS-CoV-2 infection or an uninfected control (not recorded which). CDR3s include the opening cysteine and the closing phenylalanine or tryptophan. D genes are given only for firm matches. Rows give clone size only sometimes, using once, few, many, or a class for an expanded clone.

D gene: -; V gene: TRBV12-5; J gene: TRBJ2-1; clone size: -; CDR3 DNA: TGTGCTAGTGGTTTGGCCCCTAGGTACAATGAGCAGTTCTTC; CDR3 protein: CASGLAPRYNEQFF
D gene: -; V gene: TRBV3-1; J gene: TRBJ1-2; clone size: -; CDR3 DNA: TGTGCCAGCAGCCCCCACGGGACGGGGAAAAGGGGTCGTGGCTACACCTTC; CDR3 protein: CASSPHGTGKRGRGYTF
D gene: -; V gene: TRBV24-1; J gene: TRBJ2-1; clone size: few; CDR3 DNA: TGTGCCACCAGTAGGCGAGGCAGTAGCGATGAGCAGTTCTTC; CDR3 protein: CATSRRGSSDEQFF
D gene: -; V gene: TRBV27; J gene: TRBJ1-5; clone size: many; CDR3 DNA: TGTGCCAGCAGTTTGAAGGGCCCCAATCAGCCCCAGCATTTT; CDR3 protein: CASSLKGPNQPQHF
D gene: -; V gene: TRBV20-1; J gene: TRBJ2-7; clone size: -; CDR3 DNA: TGCAGTGCTAGAGATGTGATGGAGGGAGTCTCCTACGAGCAGTACTTC; CDR3 protein: CSARDVMEGVSYEQYF
D gene: -; V gene: TRBV7-9; J gene: TRBJ2-6; clone size: -; CDR3 DNA: TGTGCCAGCAGCTTCAGCACCCTGGCCAACGTCCTGACTTTC; CDR3 protein: CASSFSTLANVLTF
D gene: TRBD2; V gene: TRBV20-1; J gene: TRBJ2-1; clone size: -; CDR3 DNA: TGCAGTGCTTTGAGCGGGGGGAGTAACAATGAGCAGTTCTTC; CDR3 protein: CSALSGGSNNEQFF
D gene: TRBD2; V gene: TRBV12-3/TRBV12-4; J gene: TRBJ2-1; clone size: few; CDR3 DNA: TGTGCCAGCAGCCCCCGGGGAGGGCAGAATGAGCAGTTCTTC; CDR3 protein: CASSPRGGQNEQFF
D gene: TRBD1; V gene: TRBV2; J gene: TRBJ2-7; clone size: -; CDR3 DNA: TGTGCCAGCAGAGACAGGGGAGGTTGGGACGAGCAGTACTTC; CDR3 protein: CASRDRGGWDEQYF
D gene: TRBD2; V gene: TRBV11-3; J gene: TRBJ2-1; clone size: -; CDR3 DNA: TGTGCCAGCAGCAGGGGAGGTGGCGGGAGCTCCTACAATGAGCAGTTCTTC; CDR3 protein: CASSRGGGGSSYNEQFF
D gene: -; V gene: TRBV29-1; J gene: TRBJ2-3; clone size: few; CDR3 DNA: TGCAGCGTTGAAGTTCATGGAGATACGCAGTATTTT; CDR3 protein: CSVEVHGDTQYF
D gene: -; V gene: TRBV7-3; J gene: TRBJ2-3; clone size: many; CDR3 DNA: TGTGCCAGCAGCTTAATTGCGACTAGCACAGATACGCAGTATTTT; CDR3 protein: CASSLIATSTDTQYF
D gene: TRBD1; V gene: TRBV4-2; J gene: TRBJ1-1; clone size: few; CDR3 DNA: TGTGCCAGCAGCCCCCTGGACAGGGGGCTATACACTGAAGCTTTCTTT; CDR3 protein: CASSPLDRGLYTEAFF
D gene: TRBD1; V gene: TRBV7-8; J gene: TRBJ2-2; clone size: many; CDR3 DNA: TGTGCCAGCAGCCTACGACAGGGGGGTTCCACCGGGGAGCTGTTTTTT; CDR3 protein: CASSLRQGGSTGELFF
D gene: -; V gene: TRBV20-1; J gene: TRBJ2-3; clone size: -; CDR3 DNA: TGCAGTGCTACTTGGAGAACAGGCACAGATACGCAGTATTTT; CDR3 protein: CSATWRTGTDTQYF
D gene: -; V gene: TRBV5-5; J gene: TRBJ2-3; clone size: -; CDR3 DNA: TGTGCCAGCAGCAACCAAGACCCGGTTCCGCAGTATTTT; CDR3 protein: CASSNQDPVPQYF
D gene: TRBD1; V gene: TRBV10-3; J gene: TRBJ2-3; clone size: -; CDR3 DNA: TGTGCCATCAGGGCCCCTTCTCAAACAGGGGGCGGGAAGGGCTCCACAGATACGCAGTATTTT; CDR3 protein: CAIRAPSQTGGGKGSTDTQYF
D gene: -; V gene: TRBV7-2; J gene: TRBJ1-1; clone size: few; CDR3 DNA: TGTGCCAGCAGCTTAGGTGGGATTGGAGCTTTCTTT; CDR3 protein: CASSLGGIGAFF
D gene: -; V gene: TRBV7-2; J gene: TRBJ2-2; clone size: many; CDR3 DNA: TGTGCCAGCAGCCACGGAGGGGGCGCGAACACCGGGGAGCTGTTTTTT; CDR3 protein: CASSHGGGANTGELFF
D gene: -; V gene: TRBV15; J gene: TRBJ2-5; clone size: -; CDR3 DNA: TGTGCCACCAGCAGAGACCCCGGGACTCGTGAGACCCAGTACTTC; CDR3 protein: CATSRDPGTRETQYF
D gene: -; V gene: TRBV18; J gene: TRBJ2-1; clone size: many; CDR3 DNA: TGTGCCAGCTCACCACTTCGAGGTAGGGGAAACAATGAGCAGTTCTTC; CDR3 protein: CASSPLRGRGNNEQFF
D gene: -; V gene: TRBV3-1; J gene: TRBJ1-6; clone size: -; CDR3 DNA: TGTGCCAGCAGCCGAGTGCGGGGCGGTAATTCACCCCTCCACTTT; CDR3 protein: CASSRVRGGNSPLHF
D gene: -; V gene: TRBV7-9; J gene: TRBJ2-7; clone size: many; CDR3 DNA: TGTGCCAGCAGCAACGTTGCGGAGGAGGTAAAGCAGTACTTC; CDR3 protein: CASSNVAEEVKQYF
D gene: -; V gene: TRBV20-1; J gene: TRBJ1-2; clone size: -; CDR3 DNA: TGCAGTGCTACGGACGCGGGGCGGGGGTATGGCTACACCTTC; CDR3 protein: CSATDAGRGYGYTF
D gene: TRBD1; V gene: TRBV29-1; J gene: TRBJ2-7; clone size: many; CDR3 DNA: TGCAGCGTTGAAGTGGCAGGGGGCGCAGATCAGTACTTC; CDR3 protein: CSVEVAGGADQYF
D gene: -; V gene: TRBV2; J gene: TRBJ2-3; clone size: -; CDR3 DNA: TGTGCCAGCAGTGAAGAGGCGTATACGCAGTATTTT; CDR3 protein: CASSEEAYTQYF
D gene: -; V gene: TRBV5-1; J gene: TRBJ1-5; clone size: -; CDR3 DNA: TGCGCCAGCAGCTTGTGGGCAGGGGATCAGCCCCAGCATTTT; CDR3 protein: CASSLWAGDQPQHF
D gene: -; V gene: TRBV9; J gene: TRBJ2-3; clone size: -; CDR3 DNA: TGTGCCAGCAGCAGCAGAGGGGGGCTTGGAGATACGCAGTATTTT; CDR3 protein: CASSSRGGLGDTQYF
D gene: TRBD2; V gene: TRBV7-9; J gene: TRBJ2-7; clone size: -; CDR3 DNA: TGTGCCAGCAGCATACTAGCGGGCGAGATTCCTTACGAGCAGTACTTC; CDR3 protein: CASSILAGEIPYEQYF
D gene: -; V gene: TRBV7-6; J gene: TRBJ1-1; clone size: many; CDR3 DNA: TGTGCCAGCAGTTTAAACCCCCGGGGGGACTTGGGCACTGAAGCTTTCTTT; CDR3 protein: CASSLNPRGDLGTEAFF
D gene: TRBD1; V gene: TRBV11-2; J gene: TRBJ2-1; clone size: -; CDR3 DNA: TGTGCCAGCAGCTCCTACAGGGGGCAGGACTACAATGAGCAGTTCTTC; CDR3 protein: CASSSYRGQDYNEQFF
D gene: -; V gene: TRBV10-2; J gene: TRBJ1-3; clone size: -; CDR3 DNA: TGCGCCAGCAGTGCAACGTCGGAGGCCGGAAACACCATATATTTT; CDR3 protein: CASSATSEAGNTIYF
D gene: -; V gene: TRBV3-1; J gene: TRBJ1-1; clone size: few; CDR3 DNA: TGTGCCAGCAGTGGTTGGGGGTGGGGCACTGAAGCTTTCTTT; CDR3 protein: CASSGWGWGTEAFF
D gene: TRBD2; V gene: TRBV7-9; J gene: TRBJ2-7; clone size: few; CDR3 DNA: TGTGCCAGCAGCAAAGCGGGACTGCCCTACGAGCAGTACTTC; CDR3 protein: CASSKAGLPYEQYF
D gene: -; V gene: TRBV11-2; J gene: TRBJ1-1; clone size: many; CDR3 DNA: TGTGCCAGCAGCTTACGGGGGGACCATGTAAACACTGAAGCTTTCTTT; CDR3 protein: CASSLRGDHVNTEAFF
D gene: -; V gene: TRBV7-3; J gene: TRBJ2-2; clone size: -; CDR3 DNA: TGTGCCAGCAGCCGACTCTCCGGGGAGCTGTTTTTT; CDR3 protein: CASSRLSGELFF
D gene: -; V gene: TRBV6-1; J gene: TRBJ1-4; clone size: many; CDR3 DNA: TGTGCCAGCAGTTTTGAATTTGCAACTAATGAAAAACTGTTTTTT; CDR3 protein: CASSFEFATNEKLFF
D gene: -; V gene: TRBV7-3; J gene: TRBJ2-2; clone size: -; CDR3 DNA: TGTGCCAGCAGCTTAATGCCCACTGAGGAGCTGTTTTTT; CDR3 protein: CASSLMPTEELFF
D gene: TRBD2; V gene: TRBV7-2; J gene: TRBJ2-3; clone size: few; CDR3 DNA: TGTGCCAGCAGCTTAAGCGGGGAAAGCACAGATACGCAGTATTTT; CDR3 protein: CASSLSGESTDTQYF
D gene: -; V gene: TRBV7-8; J gene: TRBJ1-5; clone size: -; CDR3 DNA: TGTGCCAGCAGCGTATATAGCAATCAGCCCCAGCATTTT; CDR3 protein: CASSVYSNQPQHF
D gene: TRBD1; V gene: TRBV29-1; J gene: TRBJ1-2; clone size: -; CDR3 DNA: TGCAGCGTTGATACAGGGGCATTCTCTTCCTATGGCTACACCTTC; CDR3 protein: CSVDTGAFSSYGYTF
D gene: TRBD1; V gene: TRBV27; J gene: TRBJ2-7; clone size: many; CDR3 DNA: TGTGCCAGCAGTCCCACTGACAGGGGGGTATACGAGCAGTACTTC; CDR3 protein: CASSPTDRGVYEQYF
D gene: TRBD2; V gene: TRBV29-1; J gene: TRBJ2-7; clone size: few; CDR3 DNA: TGCAGCGTTGAAGGGGGGCAGCGGGAGGGCTACGAGCAGTACTTC; CDR3 protein: CSVEGGQREGYEQYF
D gene: -; V gene: TRBV7-8; J gene: TRBJ2-2; clone size: few; CDR3 DNA: TGTGCCAGCAGCTTCCAGAGGGAGCTGTTTTTT; CDR3 protein: CASSFQRELFF
D gene: -; V gene: TRBV11-1; J gene: TRBJ1-2; clone size: -; CDR3 DNA: TGTGCCAGCAGCTTAGCTTCGGCAGGGTCGGGGAGCTACACCTTC; CDR3 protein: CASSLASAGSGSYTF
D gene: TRBD2; V gene: TRBV29-1; J gene: TRBJ2-3; clone size: few; CDR3 DNA: TGCAGCGTTGGCCCAAATAGCGGGGGGGATACGCAGTATTTT; CDR3 protein: CSVGPNSGGDTQYF
D gene: -; V gene: TRBV28; J gene: TRBJ1-1; clone size: many; CDR3 DNA: TGTGCCAGCAGTCAACTCGGACGGCTTCTGAACACTGAAGCTTTCTTT; CDR3 protein: CASSQLGRLLNTEAFF
D gene: -; V gene: TRBV6-4; J gene: TRBJ1-1; clone size: -; CDR3 DNA: TGTGCCAGCAGTGAAACCCATTTACAGAACACTGAAGCTTTCTTT; CDR3 protein: CASSETHLQNTEAFF
D gene: -; V gene: TRBV12-3/TRBV12-4; J gene: TRBJ2-7; clone size: many; CDR3 DNA: TGTGCCAGCAGTTTAGCCGGACAGCAAACCTACGAGCAGTACTTC; CDR3 protein: CASSLAGQQTYEQYF
D gene: -; V gene: TRBV2; J gene: TRBJ2-5; clone size: -; CDR3 DNA: TGTGCCAGCAGCGCTGGACGGACGGCTCAAGAGACCCAGTACTTC; CDR3 protein: CASSAGRTAQETQYF
D gene: -; V gene: TRBV29-1; J gene: TRBJ1-2; clone size: many; CDR3 DNA: TGCAGCGTTGGCCGAATGACGGGCTATGGCTACACCTTC; CDR3 protein: CSVGRMTGYGYTF